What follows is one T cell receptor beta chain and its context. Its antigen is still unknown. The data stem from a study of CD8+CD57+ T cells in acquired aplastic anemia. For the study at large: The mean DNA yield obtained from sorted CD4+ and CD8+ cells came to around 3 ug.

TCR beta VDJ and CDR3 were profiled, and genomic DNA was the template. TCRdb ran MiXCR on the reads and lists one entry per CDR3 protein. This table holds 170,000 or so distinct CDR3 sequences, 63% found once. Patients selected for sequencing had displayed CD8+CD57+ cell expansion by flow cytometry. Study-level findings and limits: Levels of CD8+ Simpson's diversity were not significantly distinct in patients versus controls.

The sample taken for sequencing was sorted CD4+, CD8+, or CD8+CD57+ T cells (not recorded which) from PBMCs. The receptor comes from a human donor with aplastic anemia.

The CDR3 DNA reads as TGTGCCAGCAGCCAAGAACCAGCGGGGGGTCATAAACAAGAGACCCAGTACTTC. Amino acids: CASSQEPAGGHKQETQYF. The chain couples TRBV7-9 to TRBJ2-5; 9 positions agree with TRBD2. The CDR3 is 18 residues long. Unmatched junction bases numbered 15, after V lost 5 bases and J lost 2 bases. Germline CDR1 reads SEHNR; CDR2 reads FQNEAQ (reference sequence).